The entry that follows covers one T cell receptor beta chain sequence. Ipilimumab, 1 mg/kg, started 14 to 28 days after autologous transplant. After removal of 2 bases from V and 3 bases from J, the junction contained 5 bases not matched to a gene. Germline CDR1 MGHRA, CDR2 YSYEKL. The CDR3 totals 17 residues. Using immunoSEQ multiplex PCR, the repertoire was profiled, and TCRdb retains in-frame clones only, with some absent. The profile shows more than 15,000 clones, 65% to 85% of them singletons. The source of the sample is a study of ipilimumab plus nivolumab after autologous stem cell transplantation. Looking at the study overall: The DLBCL group included primary refractory and relapsed cases.

The TCR sequence derives from a male donor with diffuse large B-cell lymphoma. The rearrangement joins TRBV4-1 to TRBJ1-3; TRBD1 aligns across 12 bases. Sample: PBMCs, taken in a trial of ipilimumab plus nivolumab as post-transplant consolidation. The CDR3 sequence: CASSQQGQGAGGNTIYF. For the CDR3, the DNA is TGCGCCAGCAGCCAACAGGGACAGGGGGCGGGTGGAAACACCATATATTTT.